This TCR beta chain appears in the sequencing data of a study of T cell repertoires in cytomegalovirus infection. Study summary: From public TCR beta signatures came an indication of both CMV infection and matching HLA type. The study's findings and limits: Clonotype analysis showed dominance of the ex vivo response by HLA-C-restricted CMV-specific TCR beta clonotypes.

Germline CDR1 reads SGHVS; CDR2 reads FNYEAQ. The CDR3 sequence is 18 residues long. The J segment lost 0 bases and the V segment lost 5 bases, leaving 10 bases of the junction unmatched. In its sample, this clonotype was seen a few times. The antigen remains undetermined. TCRdb redid the calling of the reads with MiXCR, one entry per CDR3 protein. The sample lists some 800,000 distinct CDR3 sequences; approximately 32% were seen once. The genes are TRBV7-6 and TRBJ2-6, with TRBD2 matching over 7 bases. Specimen: cultured CD8+ T cells from PBMCs, collected from culture after CMV antigen stimulation. This clonotype was sampled from a human donor in good health (CMV status not recorded). Some clones in this sample may be carry-over from other donors' samples. CDR3 nucleotide sequence: TGTGCCAGCAGCCCCTGGGGAGGGGCGCTCTCTGGGGCCAACGTCCTGACTTTC. It yields the protein CASSPWGGALSGANVLTF.